Below, 28 T cell receptor beta chains from the same sample are listed, as sequenced in a study of T cell responses to AZD1222 COVID-19 vaccine. Clones were sequenced by immunoSEQ multiplex PCR, and TCRdb holds only the in-frame ones, with some missing. The sample consists of about 84,000 clones, more than 80% of them appearing once. The sample here was peripheral blood, taken on day 0 of AZD1222 vaccination. The source of these receptors is an adult in good health.

V and J are TRBV5-1 and TRBJ1-5, with D unresolved. The germline V gene encodes CDR1 SGHRS and CDR2 YFSETQ. The CDR3 spans 15 residues. Trimming pared 0 bases from V and 2 bases from J, leaving 9 bases between. The CDR3 region is CASSLAGVGNQPQHF. The CDR3 DNA follows: TGCGCCAGCAGCTTGGCCGGGGTGGGCAATCAGCCCCAGCATTTT.

V usage is TRBV6-4 and J usage is TRBJ1-6; D unresolved. V dropped 9 bases and J dropped 9 bases, with 18 bases sitting between them. Germline CDR1 and CDR2: MRHNA and SNTAGT. The CDR3 consists of 14 residues. CDR3 region: CASGPAPSGSPLHF. The CDR3 nucleotides read TGTGCCAGTGGACCTGCCCCGTCGGGTTCACCCCTCCACTTT.

This chain links TRBV15 with TRBJ2-7, with D perhaps TRBD2 (5 bases). V lost 1 base, J lost 4 bases, and 11 bases lay in between. The CDR3 is made up of 14 amino acids. CDR1 and CDR2 (germline): LNHNV, YYDKDF (reference sequence). The CDR3 is CATSRASGWYEQYF. The CDR3 DNA reads as TGTGCCACCAGCAGAGCCTCGGGGTGGTACGAGCAGTACTTC.

In this sample, this clone turned up a few times. This sequence joins TRBV7-3 and TRBJ1-2; TRBD1 aligns across 10 bases. J was trimmed by 4 bases and V by 3 bases; bases with no gene match: 11. The CDR3 extends over 17 amino acids. The germline CDR1 and CDR2 sequences are SGHTA and FQGTGA. The CDR3, as DNA: TGTGCCAGCAGCTTGAGGACAGGGGGGAATTTAAGCTATGGCTACACCTTC. Translation gives CASSLRTGGNLSYGYTF.

The rearrangement links TRBV9 to TRBJ2-7; D call uncertain. Germline V gives CDR1 SGDLS, CDR2 YYNGEE. The V and J ends lost 2 bases and 2 bases respectively, with 11 bases between them. The CDR3 runs to 14 residues. CDR3 bases: TGTGCCAGCAGCGTTCGAGCCAGGCCCTACGAGCAGTACTTC. This sequence encodes CASSVRARPYEQYF. The full variable domain, with the rest looked up from reference TRBV9 and TRBJ2-7, is DSGVTQTPKHLITATGQRVTLRCSPRSGDLSVYWYQQSLDQGLQFLIQYYNGEERAKGNILERFSAQQFPDLHSELNLSSLELGDSALYFCASSVRARPYEQYFGPGTRLTVT.

This chain links TRBV28 with TRBJ1-4, with 8 bases lining up with TRBD1. Germline loops: CDR1 MDHEN, CDR2 SYDVKM. V dropped 9 bases and J dropped 8; count of bases not matched to a gene: 11. The CDR3 is 14 residues long. DNA of the CDR3: TGTGCCAGTAGGGCACAGGGGGTGGGCGAAAAACTGTTTTTT. Translating gives CASRAQGVGEKLFF.

The CDR3 protein is CASSFDRGLDTQYF. Here the CDR3 DNA reads TGTGCCAGCAGTTTTGACAGGGGGCTCGATACGCAGTATTTT. The genes are TRBV6-5 and TRBJ2-3, with 10 bases lining up with TRBD1. The CDR3 contains 14 residues. V was pared by 4 bases and J by 6 bases, with 4 bases of the junction left unmatched. CDR1 is MNHEY and CDR2 is SVGAGI in the germline V gene.

This rearrangement joins TRBV28 to TRBJ1-3; a possible D gene is TRBD1 (5 bases). There are 15 residues in the CDR3. V lost 5 bases and J lost 0, with 11 bases in between. The germline CDR1 and CDR2 sequences are MDHEN and SYDVKM. The CDR3 DNA reads TGTGCCAGCAGTCCCCGGGACTTCTCTGGAAACACCATATATTTT. As protein: CASSPRDFSGNTIYF.

The chain employs TRBV5-6 and TRBJ1-3; D unresolved. The length of the CDR3 is 16 residues. Germline V gene data show CDR1 as SGHDT and CDR2 as YYEEEE. V was clipped by 0 bases and J by 0 bases, with 10 bases between them. The CDR3 bases are TGTGCCAGCAGCTTGGGGTGGAGAGTCTCTGGAAACACCATATATTTT. Its protein is CASSLGWRVSGNTIYF.

The chain links TRBV24-1 to TRBJ2-1; 7 nucleotides align to TRBD2. This CDR3 has 14 amino acids. Trimming cost V 5 bases and J 7 bases; bases outside gene matches: 7. The germline V gene has CDR1 KGHDR and CDR2 SFDVKD. The DNA of the CDR3 is TGTGCCACCAGTGGGTACTCGCGGGGGAATGAGCAGTTCTTC. The encoded protein is CATSGYSRGNEQFF.

This sequence joins TRBV7-2 and TRBJ2-2; 7 bases match TRBD1. This CDR3 is built from 15 residues. After removal of 5 bases from V and 1 base from J, the junction contained 4 bases not matched to a gene. In germline, CDR1 is SGHTA, CDR2 FQGNSA. Here the CDR3 reads CASSNRQGNTGELFF. CDR3 coding DNA: TGTGCCAGCAGCAATAGACAGGGGAACACCGGGGAGCTGTTTTTT.

In its sample, this clone was seen a few times. The J gene is TRBJ2-7, the V gene TRBV2; D not resolved. Trimming removed 7 bases from V and 2 bases from J, with 9 bases in between. CDR1 is SNHLY, CDR2 FYNNEI, per germline. The CDR3 sequence is 12 residues long. The CDR3 DNA reads TGTGCCAGCACCACGGAAACCTACGAGCAGTACTTC. Encoded protein: CASTTETYEQYF.

This chain joins TRBV6-4 and TRBJ2-3; TRBD2 is a possible D gene (6 bases). This CDR3 is built from 15 residues. In germline, CDR1 is MRHNA, CDR2 SNTAGT. V dropped 0 bases and J dropped 1 base, with 8 bases sitting between them. The chain's CDR3 is CASSDSRGGTDTQYF. CDR3 sequence (DNA): TGTGCCAGCAGTGACTCGCGGGGAGGCACAGATACGCAGTATTTT.

This sequence joins TRBV6-4 and TRBJ2-7, with D maybe TRBD1 (5 bases). Germline V CDR1 and CDR2: MRHNA, SNTAGT. V lost 4 bases, J lost 3 bases, and 10 bases lay in between. The CDR3 is 13 residues long. The CDR3 DNA reads TGTGCCAGCAGTGCCGGACAATACTACGAGCAGTACTTC. Translation gives CASSAGQYYEQYF.

The gene calls are TRBV11-2 and TRBJ1-1, with TRBD1 matching over 7 bases. Germline CDR1 reads SGHAT; CDR2 reads FQNNGV. This CDR3 has 14 amino acids. V trimming: 4 bases; J trimming: 4 bases; junction bases outside the gene matches: 6. The CDR3 loop is CASSSSRGGTEAFF. CDR3 in DNA: TGTGCCAGCAGCTCCAGCAGGGGGGGCACTGAAGCTTTCTTT.

The chain employs TRBV20-1 and TRBJ2-3; D unresolved. Per germline, CDR1 DFQATT and CDR2 SNEGSKA (reference sequence). The CDR3 spans 10 residues. Trimming stripped 3 bases from V and 4 bases from J, with 2 bases between. CDR3 amino acids: CSARSDTQYF. Here the CDR3 DNA reads TGCAGTGCTAGGTCAGATACGCAGTATTTT.

This sequence joins TRBV6-2 or TRBV6-3 and TRBJ2-7; D perhaps matches TRBD1 (5 bases). The CDR3 totals 15 residues. Trimming pared 0 bases from V and 3 bases from J, leaving 12 bases between. Germline CDR1 reads MNHEY; CDR2 reads SVGEGT. The CDR3: CASSYSRGLDYEQYF. Written as DNA, the CDR3 is TGTGCCAGCAGTTACTCTAGGGGCCTGGACTACGAGCAGTACTTC.

The genes are TRBV6-1 and TRBJ1-1, with D unclear. Trimming removed 3 bases at V and 7 bases at J, with 12 bases between. The CDR3 contains 13 residues. CDR1 and CDR2 from the germline V gene are MNHNS and SASEGT. CDR3 protein: CASSELDTDEAFF. The CDR3 DNA reads as TGTGCCAGCAGTGAGCTCGACACCGATGAAGCTTTCTTT.

The rearrangement uses TRBV6-5 and TRBJ1-5, with 9 positions matching TRBD1. V was pared by 6 bases and J by 5 bases, with 2 bases of the junction left unmatched. The length of the CDR3 is 13 residues. Germline V gives CDR1 MNHEY, CDR2 SVGAGI. The CDR3 reads CASSGQGYQPQHF. DNA for the CDR3: TGTGCCAGCAGCGGACAGGGGTATCAGCCCCAGCATTTT.

V and J are TRBV28 and TRBJ1-5; no clear D gene. The CDR3 runs to 17 residues. Germline V gives CDR1 MDHEN, CDR2 SYDVKM. V was pared by 6 bases and J by 1 base, with 19 bases between. The CDR3 DNA sequence: TGTGCCAGCAGGTCGGCCCCGATGGTGGGAAGCAATCAGCCCCAGCATTTT. Its translation: CASRSAPMVGSNQPQHF.

The chain links TRBV19 to TRBJ2-1; 9 bases map to TRBD2. This CDR3 region has 16 residues. From germline, CDR1 is LNHDA and CDR2 SQIVND (reference sequence). Losses at the gene ends were 1 base for V and 6 bases for J; bases not matched to a gene: 7. CDR3 in DNA: TGTGCCAGTAGTATAGGTGCGGGAGGGGTGTCCAATGAGCAGTTCTTC. Translation: CASSIGAGGVSNEQFF.

The chain employs TRBV6-4 and TRBJ2-5; TRBD2 agrees at 16 bases. This CDR3 region has 19 residues. Germline V gene lookup returns CDR1 MRHNA and CDR2 SNTAGT. Trimming at V came to 6 bases and at J to 4 bases, leaving 14 bases not matched to a gene. DNA of the CDR3: TGTGCCAGCAGGACAGAGACCGGGACTAGCGGGAGGGCCGTAGAGACCCAGTACTTC. This sequence encodes CASRTETGTSGRAVETQYF.

The gene calls are TRBV6-5 and TRBJ1-1; TRBD1 is a possible D gene (6 bases). The ends were cut back, 7 bases at V and 3 bases at J, with 18 bases in the middle. CDR1 is MNHEY and CDR2 is SVGAGI in the germline V gene. The CDR3 extends over 15 amino acids. The CDR3 bases are TGTGCCAGCACCGGAGGACAGCTCCTGGACACTGAAGCTTTCTTT. It specifies CASTGGQLLDTEAFF.

V usage is TRBV7-8 and J usage is TRBJ2-1, with a possible D match to TRBD2 (6 bases). V lost 5 bases and J 8 bases, leaving 19 bases between the germline ends. The CDR3 length is 15 residues. The germline V gene has CDR1 SGHVS and CDR2 FQNEAQ. CDR3 protein: CASSPWGVRDDEQFF. The CDR3 bases are TGTGCCAGCAGCCCGTGGGGGGTTCGGGACGATGAGCAGTTCTTC.

V usage is TRBV7-6 and J usage is TRBJ1-1; D unclear. This CDR3 comprises 11 residues. With 11 bases removed from V and 0 bases from J, the gap between germline ends came to 7 bases. Germline CDR1 and CDR2: SGHVS and FNYEAQ. DNA for the CDR3: TGTGCCCTCCGATTGAACACTGAAGCTTTCTTT. Amino acid sequence: CALRLNTEAFF.

The rearrangement joins TRBV19 to TRBJ2-5; D is uncertain. The CDR3 runs to 14 residues. Trimming took 3 bases from V and 5 from J, leaving 13 bases between them. Germline loops: CDR1 LNHDA, CDR2 SQIVND (reference sequence). CDR3 amino acids: CASSIGPSGETQYF. CDR3 sequence (DNA): TGTGCCAGTAGTATTGGGCCTTCGGGTGAGACCCAGTACTTC.

The rearrangement joins TRBV5-1 to TRBJ2-1; TRBD2 aligns across 10 bases. The germline gives CDR1 SGHRS, CDR2 YFSETQ. This CDR3 comprises 16 residues. With 2 bases clipped from V and 1 base from J, the junction kept 3 bases outside the gene matches. The DNA for the CDR3 is TGCGCCAGCAGCTTAATAGCGGGAGGTTCCTACAATGAGCAGTTCTTC. Translation: CASSLIAGGSYNEQFF.

The V gene is TRBV14, the J gene TRBJ1-4; D unresolved. Trimming took 1 base from V and 11 from J, leaving 8 bases between them. The CDR3 runs 12 residues. Germline values: CDR1 SGHDN, CDR2 FVKESK. The CDR3 sequence: CASSQGARKLFF. The CDR3 DNA reads as TGTGCCAGCAGCCAAGGTGCAAGGAAACTGTTTTTT.